This entry is about one T cell receptor beta chain. The target antigen is unknown. It was with 60 Vbeta and 13 Jbeta primers that the PCR ran. Generated by immunoSEQ multiplex PCR, the TCRdb table keeps only in-frame clones and is missing some. The sample holds under 150,000 clones, 84% seen once. The V end was cut by 6 bases, the J end by 4 bases, with 15 bases between. The CDR3 is 14 residues long. The germline V gene encodes CDR1 SGHAT and CDR2 FQNNGV. The data derive from a study of cytomegalovirus exposure and HLA in healthy donors. Study-wide results and caveats: Presence/absence analyses assumed roughly uniform sequencing depth across donors. Cytomegalovirus association was assigned to some 160 TCR beta chains.

This rearrangement joins TRBV11-2 to TRBJ2-5; D gene unclear. Sequences were obtained from PBMCs. The clonotype originates from a man aged 45 to 65 in good health and CMV-seronegative. DNA of the CDR3: TGTGCCAGCAGTGATGCTAGTGAACGAGAGACCCAGTACTTC. Translated, it gives CASSDASERETQYF. The whole variable domain, filled in from reference TRBV11-2 and TRBJ2-5, reads EAGVAQSPRYKIIEKRQSVAFWCNPISGHATLYWYQQILGQGPKLLIQFQNNGVVDDSQLPKDRFSAERLKGVDSTLKIQPAKLEDSAVYLCASSDASERETQYFGPGTRLLVL.